Following are 29 T cell receptor beta chains from one sample sequenced in a study of T cell responses to AZD1222 COVID-19 vaccine. Libraries were prepared by immunoSEQ multiplex PCR; TCRdb keeps only in-frame clonotypes and omits some of them. The sample holds around 80,000 clones, 83% seen once. The sample in question was peripheral blood, obtained 28 days after the second AZD1222 dose. Receptors originate from an adult who received the AZD1222 COVID-19 vaccine.

The chain carries TRBV6-6 and TRBJ2-2; 7 nucleotides match TRBD1. Germline lookup yields CDR1 MNHNY and CDR2 SVGAGI (reference sequence). The CDR3 has 15 amino acids. Trimming took 6 bases from V and 4 from J; bases not matched to a gene: 8. The CDR3 here is CASRIQGRSTGELFF. CDR3 nucleotide sequence: TGTGCCAGCAGGATACAGGGGCGGAGCACCGGGGAGCTGTTTTTT.

The V call is TRBV9, the J call TRBJ2-7; the match to TRBD2 covers 7 bases. The junction had 7 bases not matched to a gene; V was cut back by 0 bases and J by 4 bases. The germline V gene encodes CDR1 SGDLS and CDR2 YYNGEE. The CDR3 is 15 residues long. This chain's CDR3 is CASSVAWGREYEQYF. Written as DNA, the CDR3 is TGTGCCAGCAGCGTAGCCTGGGGGAGGGAATACGAGCAGTACTTC.

The CDR3 DNA reads as TGTGCCAGCAGTTTAGGGACAGGGCCCCCCTCCTATAATTCACCCCTCCACTTT. This codes for CASSLGTGPPSYNSPLHF. The V gene is TRBV28, the J gene TRBJ1-6; TRBD1 aligns across 9 bases. The CDR3 has 18 amino acids. CDR1 and CDR2 from the germline V gene are MDHEN and SYDVKM. V shed 2 bases and J 0 bases; nucleotides not matched to a gene: 5. Complete variable domain (other parts from reference TRBV28 and TRBJ1-6): DVKVTQSSRYLVKRTGEKVFLECVQDMDHENMFWYRQDPGLGLRLIYFSYDVKMKEKGDIPEGYSVSREKKERFSLILESASTNQTSMYLCASSLGTGPPSYNSPLHFGNGTRLTVT.

This chain joins TRBV12-3 or TRBV12-4 and TRBJ1-2; TRBD1 is a possible D gene (6 bases). V was shortened by 0 bases and J by 8 bases, with 10 bases between the two germline ends. The CDR3 consists of 13 residues. This CDR3 is CASSLAQGQGYTF. CDR3 DNA sequence: TGTGCCAGCAGTTTAGCGCAGGGGCAAGGCTACACCTTC.

V and J are TRBV18 and TRBJ2-3; TRBD2 is a possible D gene (5 bases). CDR3 length equals 16 residues. Between the trimmed V and J ends, which lost 2 bases and 2 bases, there was a span of 14 bases. Germline CDR1 reads KGHSH; CDR2 reads LQKENI. The CDR3, as DNA: TGTGCCAGCTCACCAGTAGTAGCGACAAACACAGATACGCAGTATTTT. It specifies CASSPVVATNTDTQYF.

The chain uses TRBV5-4 and TRBJ1-1; possibly TRBD1 for D (5 bases). The germline CDR1 and CDR2 sequences are SGHNT and YYREEE (reference sequence). Trimming took 4 bases from V and 0 from J, leaving 13 bases between them. This CDR3 region has 15 residues. The DNA for the CDR3 is TGTGCCAGCAGCATTGGGGCCGAATTGAACACTGAAGCTTTCTTT. It specifies CASSIGAELNTEAFF. Drawing the rest from reference TRBV5-4 and TRBJ1-1, the complete variable domain is ETGVTQSPTHLIKTRGQQVTLRCSSQSGHNTVSWYQQALGQGPQFIFQYYREEENGRGNFPPRFSGLQFPNYSSELNVNALELDDSALYLCASSIGAELNTEAFFGQGTRLTVV.

The chain recombines TRBV7-8 with TRBJ1-2, with D maybe TRBD1 (6 bases). The CDR3 totals 15 residues. V lost 1 base and J lost 4, with 13 bases in between. The V gene's germline CDR1 is SGHVS and CDR2 FQNEAQ. This CDR3 is CASSLGAGVLYGYTF. The CDR3 bases are TGTGCCAGCAGCTTAGGGGCAGGGGTTCTCTATGGCTACACCTTC. Together with reference TRBV7-8 and TRBJ1-2, the CDR3 gives the full variable domain: GAGVSQSPRYKVAKRGQDVALRCDPISGHVSLFWYQQALGQGPEFLTYFQNEAQLDKSGLPSDRFFAERPEGSVSTLKIQRTQQEDSAVYLCASSLGAGVLYGYTFGSGTRLTVV.

The rearrangement joins TRBV7-9 to TRBJ2-7; tentative D call: TRBD1 (5 bases). Trimming stripped 1 base from V and 1 base from J, with 11 bases between. In germline, CDR1 is SEHNR, CDR2 FQNEAQ (reference sequence). CDR3 length: 15 amino acids. CDR3 DNA sequence: TGTGCCAGCAGCTTAGTGGGGCAGGGATCCTACGAGCAGTACTTC. Encoded protein: CASSLVGQGSYEQYF.

V and J are TRBV7-8 and TRBJ1-2; the match to TRBD1 covers 7 bases. This CDR3 comprises 14 residues. Germline V gives CDR1 SGHVS, CDR2 FQNEAQ. V was clipped by 1 base and J by 8 bases; unmatched bases: 7. CDR3 nucleotide sequence: TGTGCCAGCAGCTTAGGCCAGGGGGTCTCGGGCTACACCTTC. This codes for CASSLGQGVSGYTF.

V and J are TRBV4-1 and TRBJ2-6; 8 bases map to TRBD1. The CDR3 covers 17 residues. Trimming at V came to 3 bases and at J to 1 base, leaving 5 bases not matched to a gene. Per germline, CDR1 MGHRA and CDR2 YSYEKL. The CDR3: CASSQPGQDSGANVLTF. The CDR3, as DNA: TGCGCCAGCAGCCAGCCGGGACAGGATTCTGGGGCCAACGTCCTGACTTTC.

J is TRBJ2-1 and V is TRBV27, with 9 bases that match TRBD1. Trimming removed 0 bases from V and 2 bases from J; junction bases left unmatched: 5. The CDR3 totals 17 residues. The germline V gene has CDR1 MNHEY and CDR2 SMNVEV (reference sequence). CDR3 bases: TGTGCCAGCAGTTTATCGTCCGGGACAGGGCCCTACAATGAGCAGTTCTTC. Protein: CASSLSSGTGPYNEQFF.

V and J are TRBV2 and TRBJ1-6; D might be TRBD1 (5 bases). Deletions cut 5 bases from V and 9 bases from J, with 17 bases between. CDR3 length: 15 residues. Germline lookup yields CDR1 SNHLY and CDR2 FYNNEI. The CDR3 here is CASSSTDTVGSPLHF. The CDR3, as DNA: TGTGCCAGCAGTTCGACAGACACGGTTGGTTCACCCCTCCACTTT.

The V call is TRBV5-4, the J call TRBJ2-5, with D possibly matching TRBD2 (6 bases). The V end was cut by 4 bases, the J end by 0 bases, with 7 bases between. The germline CDR1 and CDR2 sequences are SGHNT and YYREEE (reference sequence). The CDR3 runs to 13 residues. CDR3: CASSRDYQETQYF. CDR3 coding DNA: TGTGCCAGCAGCCGGGACTACCAAGAGACCCAGTACTTC.

The chain combines TRBV3-1 (or the pseudogene TRBV3-2) with TRBJ1-1; D unclear. The CDR3 sequence is 14 residues long. V was shortened by 1 base and J by 3 bases, with 9 bases between the two germline ends. Germline CDR1 LGHDT, CDR2 YNNKEL (reference sequence). Here the CDR3 reads CASSQGGGDTEAFF. The CDR3 bases are TGTGCCAGCAGCCAAGGGGGTGGGGACACTGAAGCTTTCTTT.

The rearrangement joins TRBV6-2 or TRBV6-3 to TRBJ1-1; D not certain. Trimming removed 6 bases at V and 8 bases at J, with 16 bases between. Germline CDR1 and CDR2: MNHEY and SVGEGT. The CDR3 sequence is 13 residues long. The CDR3, as DNA: TGTGCCAGCAGCCGTACCTCCTGGAACGAAGCTTTCTTT. As protein: CASSRTSWNEAFF.

Worth noting for this clone: At the DNA level, this CDR3 is encoded by other sequences in the same sample as well. This sequence joins TRBV29-1 and TRBJ2-7; D gene unclear. Trimming took off 4 bases at V and 0 bases at J, with 4 bases between the two ends. The germline CDR1 and CDR2 sequences are SQVTM and ANQGSEA. This CDR3 is built from 11 residues. The CDR3 region has the DNA TGCAGCGTTGGATCCTCCTACGAGCAGTACTTC. This sequence encodes CSVGSSYEQYF.

The rearrangement uses TRBV6-5 and TRBJ2-3, with D possibly being TRBD2 (5 bases). Germline-derived CDR1 and CDR2 are MNHEY and SVGAGI. The CDR3 has 12 residues. Between the trimmed V and J ends, which lost 6 bases and 7 bases, there was a span of 11 bases. DNA for the CDR3: TGTGCCAGCAGACCCGACGGGAATACGCAGTATTTT. This codes for CASRPDGNTQYF.

This chain connects TRBV7-2 to TRBJ2-4; 7 bases map to TRBD1. The junction had 12 bases not matched to a gene; V was cut back by 4 bases and J by 12 bases. Germline CDR1 is SGHTA and CDR2 is FQGNSA. This CDR3 contains 14 residues. In nucleotides, the CDR3 is TGTGCCAGCAGCTCCCGGACGCATGACAGGGCTCAGTACTTC. Translation: CASSSRTHDRAQYF.

This sequence joins TRBV15 and TRBJ1-4; a weak D match, TRBD1 (5 bases). Germline V gene sequence: CDR1 LNHNV, CDR2 YYDKDF (reference sequence). The CDR3 contains 15 residues. Trimming shortened V by 4 bases and J by 8 bases, and 17 bases separated the two germline ends. CDR3 nucleotide sequence: TGTGCCACCAGCAATGAGGGGACGGCGGGGGAAAAACTGTTTTTT. This sequence encodes CATSNEGTAGEKLFF.

CDR3 nucleotides: TGCGCCAGCAGCCAAGAAGCCGGGGCAGGGCAAGGCTACACCTTC. This sequence encodes CASSQEAGAGQGYTF. The chain employs TRBV4-3 and TRBJ1-2, with D maybe TRBD1 (5 bases). The CDR3 is 15 residues long. V lost 0 bases and J lost 8, with 16 bases in between. The V gene's germline CDR1 is LGHNA and CDR2 YSLEER.

The chain recombines TRBV29-1 with TRBJ1-3, with TRBD1 matching 8 bases. Germline assignment: CDR1 SQVTM and CDR2 ANQGSEA. This CDR3 is 14 amino acids long. V was pared by 7 bases and J by 3 bases, with 8 bases of the junction left unmatched. CDR3 protein: CSASQGAGGNTIYF. CDR3 in DNA: TGCAGCGCCTCGCAGGGGGCAGGTGGAAACACCATATATTTT. Using reference TRBV29-1 and TRBJ1-3 for the parts outside the CDR3, the full variable domain is SAVISQKPSRDICQRGTSLTIQCQVDSQVTMMFWYRQQPGQSLTLIATANQGSEATYESGFVIDKFPISRPNLTFSTLTVSNMSPEDSSIYLCSASQGAGGNTIYFGEGSWLTVV.

The V gene is TRBV19, the J gene TRBJ1-2, with 11 nucleotides matching TRBD1. V lost 5 bases, J lost 7 bases, and 12 bases stayed unmatched. Germline values: CDR1 LNHDA, CDR2 SQIVND (reference sequence). The CDR3 consists of 16 residues. The CDR3 region is CASSPAPGQGAGGYTF. CDR3 DNA: TGTGCCAGTAGTCCAGCCCCTGGACAGGGGGCGGGTGGCTACACCTTC.

This chain connects TRBV5-4 to TRBJ1-1; D gene ambiguous. Trimming shortened V by 2 bases and J by 1 base, and 6 bases separated the two germline ends. Germline loops: CDR1 SGHNT, CDR2 YYREEE (reference sequence). CDR3 length: 13 residues. In DNA form, the CDR3 reads TGTGCCAGCAGCTTCCCAGGGAACACTGAAGCTTTCTTT. Protein: CASSFPGNTEAFF.

V gene TRBV9 combines with J gene TRBJ1-1; weak D call: TRBD1 (5 bases). Deletions cut 4 bases from V and 4 bases from J, with 8 bases between. The CDR3 loop spans 12 amino acids. CDR1 and CDR2 from the germline V gene are SGDLS and YYNGEE. CDR3 nucleotide sequence: TGTGCCAGCAGCAGGGACGGCACTGAAGCTTTCTTT. It encodes CASSRDGTEAFF.

J is TRBJ1-1 and V is TRBV12-3 or TRBV12-4; TRBD1 matches 7 bases. This CDR3 is 12 amino acids long. Trimming cost V 5 bases and J 9 bases; bases outside gene matches: 6. CDR3 nucleotide sequence: TGTGCCAGCAGTACAAGGACAGGAAAAGCTTTCTTT. This encodes CASSTRTGKAFF.

The genes are TRBV29-1 and TRBJ2-1, with TRBD1 identical over 9 bases. This CDR3 contains 13 residues. V lost 3 bases and J lost 8; bases outside the gene matches: 5. Looked up from germline, CDR1 is SQVTM and CDR2 is ANQGSEA. In DNA form, the CDR3 reads TGCAGCGTTGACGGGACAGGGTCTTATGAGCAGTTCTTC. Protein product: CSVDGTGSYEQFF.

This chain connects TRBV15 to TRBJ1-5; D not resolved. The CDR3 runs to 14 residues. Germline CDR1 reads LNHNV; CDR2 reads YYDKDF (reference sequence). V gave up 5 bases and J gave up 0 bases, with 8 bases separating them. DNA of the CDR3: TGTGCCACCAGCGGCGGGTATAGCAATCAGCCCCAGCATTTT. Translating it yields CATSGGYSNQPQHF.

The V and J genes are TRBV28 and TRBJ2-7, with a tentative D call TRBD1 (5 bases). Germline V gene sequence: CDR1 MDHEN, CDR2 SYDVKM. This CDR3 comprises 12 residues. Trimming cost V 4 bases and J 5 bases, with 9 bases left between them. The CDR3 loop is CASSSGIHEQYF. The CDR3 DNA is TGTGCCAGCAGTTCAGGGATCCACGAGCAGTACTTC.

This rearrangement joins TRBV18 to TRBJ2-2; D remains unclear. This CDR3 comprises 15 residues. V shed 3 bases and J shed 0 bases, with 8 bases lying between them. CDR1 is KGHSH, CDR2 LQKENI, per germline. The CDR3 loop reads CASSPPTANTGELFF. The CDR3 nucleotides are TGTGCCAGCTCACCCCCGACCGCGAACACCGGGGAGCTGTTTTTT.